This T cell receptor (beta chain) was captured by sequencing in a study of blood T cell repertoires in COVID-19. Repertoires were generated with immunoSEQ multiplex PCR, while TCRdb's copy carries only in-frame clones and drops some. The data contain some 300,000 clones, 90% of them seen just once; the ten biggest clones take up around 4.3%. This CDR3 has 14 residues. Germline CDR1 reads SGDLS; CDR2 reads YYNGEE. Trimming shortened V by 0 bases and J by 2 bases, and 8 bases separated the two germline ends. Cohort assignment relied on participant-reported clinical history. Sequenced material: PBMCs or T cells enriched from blood (not recorded which). The TCR sequence derives from a woman aged 18 to 35 with acute COVID-19. This sequence joins TRBV9 and TRBJ1-2; no firm D call. The CDR3 here is CASSVAGANYGYTF. In nucleotides, the CDR3 is TGTGCCAGCAGCGTAGCGGGTGCCAACTATGGCTACACCTTC.